The rows below give T cell receptor beta chains drawn from one sample of a study of control samples from healthy donors and cancer patients. The protocol was immunoSEQ multiplex PCR, while the TCRdb copy is restricted to in-frame clones and leaves out a portion. Seen here are around 130,000 clones, 88% observed once, and the top ten hold 3.2%. The specimen sequenced was blood. The receptors were sampled from a man in his forties or fifties in good health. Each CDR3 is given with its conserved first and last residue. D genes are given only for firm matches. Clone size is given for some rows only: seen once, a few or many times, or a class if the clone is expanded.

>TRBJ1-4|.|.|TRBV7-8
CASSPLIPRDGEKLFF
TGTGCCAGCAGCCCCCTTATCCCGAGGGATGGTGAAAAACTGTTTTTT
>TRBJ1-2|TRBD1|.|TRBV28
CASSFEGAPNGYTF
TGTGCCAGCAGTTTTGAGGGGGCGCCTAATGGCTACACCTTC
>TRBJ2-1|TRBD2|.|TRBV6-5
CASETSGNEQFF
TGTGCCAGTGAGACTAGCGGAAATGAGCAGTTCTTC
>TRBJ1-2|.|.|TRBV5-1
CASSLSGRGYGYTF
TGCGCCAGCAGCTTGAGTGGGAGGGGCTATGGCTACACCTTC
>TRBJ1-2|TRBD1|.|TRBV9
CASSATRDRVIATF
TGTGCCAGCAGCGCGACTAGGGACAGGGTTATTGCCACCTTC
>TRBJ2-7|.|.|TRBV3-1/TRBV3-2
CASSPTGNYEQYF
TGTGCCAGCAGCCCCACAGGGAACTACGAGCAGTACTTC
>TRBJ1-1|.|.|TRBV19
CASSDQGKSWEAFF
TGTGCCAGTAGCGATCAGGGGAAAAGTTGGGAAGCTTTCTTT
>TRBJ1-2|.|.|TRBV4-1
CASSQDHGRHSNYGYTF
TGCGCCAGCAGCCAAGATCATGGCCGGCACTCTAACTATGGCTACACCTTC
>TRBJ1-5|TRBD1|once|TRBV30
CAWSFTGGNQPQHF
TGTGCCTGGAGTTTCACAGGGGGGAATCAGCCCCAGCATTTT
>TRBJ2-7|.|.|TRBV29-1
CSVEDEGSYEQYF
TGCAGCGTTGAAGATGAGGGCTCCTACGAGCAGTACTTC
>TRBJ2-3|TRBD2|.|TRBV5-4
CASSLTSGVTDTQYF
TGTGCCAGCAGCCTGACTAGCGGGGTGACAGATACGCAGTATTTT
>TRBJ2-1|TRBD1|.|TRBV24-1
CATSDFDSGTANEQFF
TGTGCCACCAGTGATTTTGATTCCGGGACAGCAAATGAGCAGTTCTTC
>TRBJ2-7|.|few|TRBV21-1
CASSKALGTLIPDEQYF
TGTGCCAGCAGCAAAGCGCTGGGGACGCTAATTCCGGACGAGCAGTACTTC
>TRBJ2-3|.|.|TRBV28
CASSFGTLSTGTDTQYF
TGTGCCAGCAGTTTCGGAACATTATCTACAGGCACAGATACGCAGTATTTT
>TRBJ1-5|.|.|TRBV7-8
CASSSLRLGGNQPQHF
TGTGCCAGCAGCTCCCTGAGATTGGGGGGCAATCAGCCCCAGCATTTT
>TRBJ1-1|.|.|TRBV7-9
CASSLVSGMNTEAFF
TGTGCCAGCAGCTTAGTGTCAGGTATGAACACTGAAGCTTTCTTT
>TRBJ2-5|TRBD2|.|TRBV25-1
CASSDPGLAQETQYF
TGTGCCAGCAGTGATCCCGGACTAGCACAAGAGACCCAGTACTTC
>TRBJ1-5|.|.|TRBV2
CASSELVGRSNQPQHF
TGTGCCAGCAGTGAGCTTGTGGGAAGGAGCAATCAGCCCCAGCATTTT
>TRBJ2-3|.|.|TRBV6-5
CASRPPAAADTQYF
TGTGCCAGCAGACCCCCGGCGGCGGCAGATACGCAGTATTTT
>TRBJ2-1|.|few|TRBV5-1
CASRSDSLLEFF
TGCGCCAGCAGGTCCGACAGCCTTCTCGAGTTCTTC
>TRBJ2-3|TRBD1|.|TRBV4-1
CASSQDPTGITDTQYF
TGCGCCAGCAGCCAAGATCCGACAGGGATCACAGATACGCAGTATTTT
>TRBJ2-5|.|.|TRBV10-1
CASYSEQEYQETQYF
TGCGCCAGCTACTCGGAACAGGAGTACCAAGAGACCCAGTACTTC
>TRBJ2-7|.|.|TRBV15
CATSRLRGLYEQYF
TGTGCCACCAGCAGGCTGAGGGGACTCTACGAGCAGTACTTC
>TRBJ2-1|.|.|TRBV5-4
CASSFGGAEEQFF
TGTGCCAGCAGCTTCGGAGGGGCTGAGGAGCAGTTCTTC
>TRBJ1-2|.|.|TRBV28
CASSPPWSTYGYTF
TGTGCCAGCAGTCCCCCCTGGAGCACCTATGGCTACACCTTC
>TRBJ1-1|.|.|TRBV19
CASSYRDLYVTEAFF
TGTGCCAGTAGTTACAGGGACCTTTATGTCACTGAAGCTTTCTTT
>TRBJ1-1|.|.|TRBV5-1
CASSLGQATNTEAFF
TGCGCCAGCAGCTTGGGACAGGCAACGAACACTGAAGCTTTCTTT
>TRBJ2-7|.|few|TRBV7-2
CASSLPGAHEQYF
TGTGCCAGCAGCTTACCAGGGGCCCACGAGCAGTACTTC
>TRBJ2-7|TRBD1|.|TRBV4-1
CASSPGQGPANEQYF
TGCGCCAGCAGCCCCGGACAGGGACCGGCTAACGAGCAGTACTTC
>TRBJ1-4|.|.|TRBV2
CASKEEGEKLFF
TGTGCCAGCAAGGAGGAAGGTGAAAAACTGTTTTTT
>TRBJ2-2|.|.|TRBV24-1
CATSDSFEGSPGELFF
TGTGCCACCAGTGATTCTTTTGAGGGGTCGCCCGGGGAGCTGTTTTTT
>TRBJ2-5|TRBD2|.|TRBV20-1
CSARGGETQYF
TGCAGTGCTCGGGGGGGAGAGACCCAGTACTTC
>TRBJ1-1|.|once|TRBV7-6
CASSHALTGMNTEAFF
TGTGCCAGCAGCCATGCATTGACAGGCATGAACACTGAAGCTTTCTTT
>TRBJ2-1|.|.|TRBV5-5
CASSPGPEKNNEQFF
TGTGCCAGCAGCCCAGGGCCGGAAAAAAACAATGAGCAGTTCTTC
>TRBJ2-7|.|once|TRBV4-2
CASSQDEQADYEQYF
TGTGCCAGCAGCCAAGATGAACAGGCCGACTACGAGCAGTACTTC
>TRBJ1-6|TRBD1|.|TRBV27
CASSFRQGGNNSPLHF
TGTGCCAGCAGTTTCCGACAGGGGGGCAATAATTCACCCCTCCACTTT
>TRBJ2-1|.|.|TRBV13
CASSFQGYNEQFF
TGTGCCAGCAGCTTTCAGGGATACAATGAGCAGTTCTTC
>TRBJ2-7|.|.|TRBV2
CASSEGSSYEQYF
TGTGCCAGCAGTGAGGGCAGCTCCTACGAGCAGTACTTC
>TRBJ2-5|.|.|TRBV9
CASSVLSLGQETQYF
TGTGCCAGCAGCGTCCTTTCACTGGGGCAAGAGACCCAGTACTTC
>TRBJ1-5|.|.|TRBV2
CASSALGRDQPQHF
TGTGCCAGCTCGGCCCTTGGGCGCGATCAGCCCCAGCATTTT
>TRBJ2-6|TRBD2|.|TRBV28
CASSSPGDYRSSGANVLTF
TGTGCCAGCAGTTCCCCCGGGGACTACCGCAGCTCTGGGGCCAACGTCCTGACTTTC
>TRBJ1-2|TRBD1|.|TRBV28
CASSLGRDRQGLYGYTF
TGTGCCAGCAGTTTGGGGCGGGATAGACAGGGGCTCTATGGCTACACCTTC
>TRBJ1-1|.|.|TRBV7-9
CATSLNTEAFF
TGTGCCACCAGCCTTAACACTGAAGCTTTCTTT
>TRBJ1-2|.|.|TRBV15
CATSREGRLGSGYTF
TGTGCCACCAGCAGAGAGGGCAGGCTGGGGAGTGGCTACACCTTC
>TRBJ1-5|.|.|TRBV12-3/TRBV12-4
CASSSSGNQPQHF
TGTGCCAGCAGTTCTTCAGGGAATCAGCCCCAGCATTTT
>TRBJ1-5|.|.|TRBV7-3
CASSLMGAATNQPQHF
TGTGCCAGCAGCTTAATGGGGGCGGCCACCAATCAGCCCCAGCATTTT
>TRBJ2-3|TRBD2|.|TRBV7-3
CASSHSGGSADTQYF
TGTGCCAGCAGCCATAGCGGGGGGTCAGCAGATACGCAGTATTTT
>TRBJ1-4|TRBD1|.|TRBV6-6
CASSPDRGLEKLFF
TGTGCCAGCAGCCCGGACAGGGGGCTTGAAAAACTGTTTTTT
>TRBJ1-1|.|.|TRBV11-2
CASSLDSAGRTEAFF
TGTGCCAGCAGCTTAGATAGTGCAGGGAGGACTGAAGCTTTCTTT
>TRBJ2-7|.|.|TRBV2
CASHGPISYEQYF
TGTGCCAGCCACGGGCCAATTTCCTACGAGCAGTACTTC
>TRBJ1-4|TRBD1|.|TRBV19
CASETGDGINEKLFF
TGTGCCAGCGAGACAGGGGATGGGATCAATGAAAAACTGTTTTTT
>TRBJ2-1|.|once|TRBV5-4
CASSLGPRSYEQFF
TGTGCCAGCAGCTTGGGTCCGAGAAGCTATGAGCAGTTCTTC
>TRBJ1-1|.|.|TRBV6-5
CASSRRSLRSEAFF
TGTGCCAGCAGCCGACGAAGTCTTCGTTCGGAAGCTTTCTTT